The next 32 T cell receptor beta chains were all read from a single sample in a study of shared clonotypes between healthy human individuals. Clones were read by immunoSEQ multiplex PCR, and TCRdb kept only the in-frame ones, dropping some. The top ten clones hold around 1.7% of a sample with about 2,100,000 clones, roughly 91% of them seen once. Terminally differentiated effector memory CD45RA+ cells were left out of the naive CD8 fraction, which was CD45RO-negative and positively selected for CCR7. The sequenced material came from naive CD8+ T cells from PBMCs. The receptors derive from a young man in good health. Some clones in this sample may be carry-over from other donors' samples.

Only a few counts were recorded for this clone. The chain links TRBV30 to TRBJ1-5; D is unclear. V lost 1 base to trimming and J lost 1 base, with 11 bases between them. The CDR3 consists of 15 residues. CDR1 and CDR2 (germline): GTSNPN, SVGIG (reference sequence). The CDR3: CAWSGEVGSNQPQHF. CDR3 sequence (DNA): TGTGCCTGGAGTGGGGAGGTGGGCAGCAATCAGCCCCAGCATTTT.

This chain connects TRBV5-1 to TRBJ2-5, with TRBD1 identical over 11 bases. After removal of 4 bases from V and 0 bases from J, the junction contained 17 bases not matched to a gene. The CDR3 length is 20 residues. Germline V gives CDR1 SGHRS, CDR2 YFSETQ. The CDR3 nucleotides are TGCGCCAGCAGCCGGACAGGGGGCTTTCGGTGGGATAATAACCAAGAGACCCAGTACTTC. Translation gives CASSRTGGFRWDNNQETQYF.

This sequence joins TRBV7-9 and TRBJ2-1; 10 bases are a match to TRBD2. The V segment lost 1 base and the J segment 10 bases; nucleotides outside the gene matches: 13. Germline CDR1 SEHNR, CDR2 FQNEAQ (reference sequence). The CDR3 is 17 amino acids. CDR3 amino acids: CASSLDPWLAGVWEQFF. The CDR3 coding sequence is TGTGCCAGCAGCTTAGATCCCTGGCTAGCGGGAGTGTGGGAGCAGTTCTTC.

The chain combines TRBV5-4 with TRBJ1-1, with D tentatively TRBD1 (6 bases). V lost 1 base to trimming and J lost 12 bases, with 16 bases between them. The germline V gene has CDR1 SGHNT and CDR2 YYREEE (reference sequence). The CDR3 length is 13 residues. CDR3 nucleotides: TGTGCCAGCAGCTTGAGCACAGGGCCCGGAACTTTCTTT. It specifies CASSLSTGPGTFF.

This chain connects TRBV27 to TRBJ2-7, with 8 bases matching TRBD1. This CDR3 comprises 16 residues. Germline V gene lookup returns CDR1 MNHEY and CDR2 SMNVEV (reference sequence). Unmatched junction bases numbered 6, after V lost 1 base and J lost 1 base. In DNA, the CDR3 is TGTGCCAGCAGTTTATATGCTTGGGACAGGTCCTACGAGCAGTACTTC. Protein product: CASSLYAWDRSYEQYF.

J is TRBJ2-5 and V is TRBV4-1; D not resolved. This CDR3 has 13 residues. V lost 4 bases, J lost 3 bases, and 9 bases lay in between. Germline CDR1 reads MGHRA; CDR2 reads YSYEKL. The CDR3 region has the DNA TGCGCCAGCAGCCGCGCAGGAAAAGAGACCCAGTACTTC. Protein sequence: CASSRAGKETQYF.

This sequence joins TRBV11-3 and TRBJ2-2; 7 positions agree with TRBD2. Trimming cost V 2 bases and J 5 bases; bases outside gene matches: 5. Germline lookup yields CDR1 SGHNT and CDR2 YENEEA. The CDR3 loop spans 15 amino acids. This chain's CDR3 is CASSLKRELTGELFF. The CDR3 nucleotides are TGTGCCAGCAGCTTAAAGCGGGAATTGACCGGGGAGCTGTTTTTT.

This chain links TRBV15 with TRBJ2-2; unclear D gene. The V gene's germline CDR1 is LNHNV and CDR2 YYDKDF (reference sequence). V lost 0 bases to trimming and J lost 7 bases, with 24 bases between them. The CDR3 consists of 19 residues. The CDR3 loop is CATSRDPPGSLSPNGELFF. The CDR3 nucleotides are TGTGCCACCAGCAGAGATCCCCCAGGATCCCTCTCGCCAAACGGGGAGCTGTTTTTT.

Only one count was recorded for this clone. V gene TRBV28 combines with J gene TRBJ2-7, with a weak D call TRBD2 (6 bases). The V end lost 4 bases, the J end lost 2 bases, and 21 bases lay between the germline ends. CDR3 length: 17 amino acids. The germline V gene has CDR1 MDHEN and CDR2 SYDVKM. CDR3: CASSYHPGTYKTYEQYF. CDR3 bases: TGTGCCAGCAGTTATCATCCTGGGACTTATAAAACCTACGAGCAGTACTTC.

This chain uses TRBV28 with TRBJ2-2; TRBD2 matches at 7 bases. The trim removed 3 bases at V and 1 base at J, leaving 5 bases unmatched. Germline V lookup: CDR1 MDHEN, CDR2 SYDVKM. The CDR3 has 16 residues. In DNA, the CDR3 is TGTGCCAGCAGTTTTCGGACTAGAGGGAACACCGGGGAGCTGTTTTTT. Protein product: CASSFRTRGNTGELFF.

This chain links TRBV27 with TRBJ1-5; a possible D gene is TRBD1 (5 bases). V lost 6 bases to trimming and J lost 4 bases, with 13 bases between them. The CDR3 is 14 residues long. In germline, CDR1 is MNHEY, CDR2 SMNVEV (reference sequence). The CDR3 DNA is TGTGCCAGCAGCAACCGGGACGGAAATCAGCCCCAGCATTTT. Its translation is CASSNRDGNQPQHF.

The chain links TRBV13 to TRBJ2-2, with D possibly matching TRBD1 (6 bases). V dropped 4 bases and J dropped 2 bases, with 8 bases sitting between them. The CDR3 has 14 residues. The germline gives CDR1 PRHDT, CDR2 FYEKMQ (reference sequence). The CDR3 here is CASSSDRNTGELFF. CDR3 nucleotides: TGTGCCAGCAGCTCGGACAGAAACACCGGGGAGCTGTTTTTT.

The table lists this clone with a count of one. This sequence joins TRBV2 and TRBJ1-1, with 9 positions matching TRBD1. The trim removed 6 bases at V and 7 bases at J, leaving 15 bases unmatched. The CDR3 loop spans 16 amino acids. Germline lookup yields CDR1 SNHLY and CDR2 FYNNEI. In DNA, the CDR3 is TGTGCCAGCAGGGCGACAGGGGGAGGGGGCCAGCATGAAGCTTTCTTT. It encodes CASRATGGGGQHEAFF.

The CDR3 DNA reads as TGTGCCAGCAGCGTAGCTCCTCGAGGGGGCGGAGCGGATACGCAGTATTTT. Amino acid sequence: CASSVAPRGGGADTQYF. This sequence joins TRBV9 and TRBJ2-3, with TRBD1 identical over 7 bases. The length of the CDR3 is 17 residues. J was trimmed by 6 bases and V by 0 bases; bases with no gene match: 13. Germline assignment: CDR1 SGDLS and CDR2 YYNGEE.

The chain joins TRBV29-1 to TRBJ2-1; 8 bases map to TRBD2. The CDR3 has 12 residues. J was trimmed by 6 bases and V by 7 bases; bases with no gene match: 5. In germline, CDR1 is SQVTM, CDR2 ANQGSEA. In DNA, the CDR3 is TGCAGCGGCGTAACTAGCGGCAATGAGCAGTTCTTC. Its protein is CSGVTSGNEQFF.

The chain uses TRBV9 and TRBJ2-1, with a tentative D call TRBD2 (7 bases). The CDR3 runs 15 residues. Trimming took 4 bases from V and 6 from J, leaving 17 bases between them. CDR1 is SGDLS and CDR2 is YYNGEE in the germline V gene. The CDR3 reads CASSPVGGLSNEQFF. The CDR3, as DNA: TGTGCCAGCAGCCCCGTGGGGGGGCTAAGCAATGAGCAGTTCTTC.

The chain carries TRBV19 and TRBJ1-1; D is undetermined. The germline V gene has CDR1 LNHDA and CDR2 SQIVND (reference sequence). This CDR3 comprises 14 residues. The V end lost 11 bases, the J end lost 0 bases, and 16 bases lay between the germline ends. CDR3 DNA sequence: TGTGCCTGCCTGAGGACGGCCATGAACACTGAAGCTTTCTTT. It is translated as CACLRTAMNTEAFF.

This chain connects TRBV27 to TRBJ2-3; 7 positions match TRBD1. The V gene's germline CDR1 is MNHEY and CDR2 SMNVEV (reference sequence). Trimming removed 1 base from V and 3 bases from J; junction bases left unmatched: 16. The CDR3 covers 19 residues. CDR3 coding DNA: TGTGCCAGCAGTTTATATGGGATGGAGACAGGGTTTAGAACAGATACGCAGTATTTT. It specifies CASSLYGMETGFRTDTQYF.

J is TRBJ1-2 and V is TRBV27; a weak D match, TRBD1 (5 bases). Germline V gene data show CDR1 as MNHEY and CDR2 as SMNVEV (reference sequence). V lost 4 bases and J 8 bases, leaving 23 bases between the germline ends. The CDR3 length is 16 residues. The CDR3 sequence: CASSSNPGLSPMGYTF. CDR3 DNA sequence: TGTGCCAGCAGTTCAAACCCGGGACTCTCGCCAATGGGCTACACCTTC.

V is TRBV7-8 and J is TRBJ2-7, with 9 nucleotides matching TRBD2. The CDR3 spans 16 residues. After removal of 5 bases from V and 5 bases from J, the junction contained 13 bases not matched to a gene. The germline CDR1 and CDR2 sequences are SGHVS and FQNEAQ. The CDR3 region is CASSPRGLAGYHEQYF. CDR3 in DNA: TGTGCCAGCAGCCCTAGGGGCCTAGCGGGATACCACGAGCAGTACTTC.

The chain combines TRBV19 with TRBJ1-1; 8 positions agree with TRBD1. Looked up from germline, CDR1 is LNHDA and CDR2 is SQIVND (reference sequence). V lost 2 bases to trimming and J lost 3 bases; unmatched junction nucleotides: 8. The CDR3 runs 16 residues. CDR3 sequence: CASSITGGPRYTEAFF. CDR3 bases: TGTGCCAGTAGTATAACAGGGGGGCCACGGTACACTGAAGCTTTCTTT.

The rearrangement links TRBV29-1 to TRBJ2-4; 7 bases are a match to TRBD1. CDR1 is SQVTM and CDR2 is ANQGSEA in the germline V gene. V trimming: 6 bases; J trimming: 3 bases; junction bases outside the gene matches: 5. This CDR3 comprises 13 residues. Written as DNA, the CDR3 is TGCAGCGTGGAGACAGGGAACAAAAACATTCAGTACTTC. As protein: CSVETGNKNIQYF.

This sequence joins TRBV18 and TRBJ2-7, with D tentatively TRBD2 (5 bases). The V gene lost 3 bases and the J gene lost 5 bases, with 17 bases spanning the gap. Germline CDR1 KGHSH, CDR2 LQKENI. The CDR3 loop spans 15 amino acids. The CDR3 bases are TGTGCCAGCTCACCTAGTGCGCCGGGATGGAACGAGCAGTACTTC. The encoded protein is CASSPSAPGWNEQYF.

The gene calls are TRBV13 and TRBJ2-7, with 10 bases matching TRBD1. CDR3 size: 15 residues. From germline, CDR1 is PRHDT and CDR2 FYEKMQ (reference sequence). With V trimmed by 1 base and J by 7 bases, 7 bases remained unmatched. CDR3 bases: TGTGCCAGCAGCTTAGAGGGACAGGGGATGAGGGAGCAGTACTTC. This gives the protein CASSLEGQGMREQYF.

CDR3 region: CATRAKLATYNEQFF. The CDR3 DNA follows: TGTGCCACCCGGGCTAAACTAGCTACTTACAATGAGCAGTTCTTC. The chain carries TRBV15 and TRBJ2-1; a weak D match, TRBD2 (6 bases). The CDR3 is 15 residues long. Trimming cost V 8 bases and J 4 bases, with 18 bases left between them. CDR1 and CDR2 (germline): LNHNV, YYDKDF (reference sequence).

This clone was seen only once. The chain carries TRBV11-2 and TRBJ2-7, with D possibly being TRBD1 (6 bases). The germline gives CDR1 SGHAT, CDR2 FQNNGV. The CDR3 sequence is 14 residues long. V lost 5 bases to trimming and J lost 3 bases, with 14 bases between them. The CDR3 DNA is TGTGCCAGCAGCCACGGGACACTCAACTACGAGCAGTACTTC. Encoded protein: CASSHGTLNYEQYF.

The CDR3 sequence: CASSQGVADTQYF. CDR3 DNA sequence: TGCGCCAGCAGCCAAGGGGTAGCGGATACGCAGTATTTT. The V and J genes are TRBV4-1 and TRBJ2-3, with TRBD2 as a possible D gene (5 bases). This CDR3 spans 13 amino acids. The V gene lost 1 base and the J gene lost 6 bases, with 8 bases spanning the gap. Per germline, CDR1 MGHRA and CDR2 YSYEKL.

V is TRBV28 and J is TRBJ2-1; perhaps D is TRBD1 or TRBD2 (5 bases each). Trimming took off 1 base at V and 7 bases at J, with 20 bases between the two ends. CDR1 is MDHEN, CDR2 SYDVKM, per germline. The CDR3 consists of 17 residues. The CDR3 DNA reads TGTGCCAGCAGTTTATCCGGGACCAGTTTTCGTCCTAATGAGCAGTTCTTC. Protein: CASSLSGTSFRPNEQFF.

This clone turned up a few times. This chain joins TRBV28 and TRBJ1-1, with a tentative D call TRBD1 (5 bases). Trimming removed 2 bases at V and 5 bases at J, with 9 bases between. Germline V gives CDR1 MDHEN, CDR2 SYDVKM. The CDR3 runs to 13 residues. CDR3 nucleotides: TGTGCCAGCAGTTTAGCCAGGGCTACTGAAGCTTTCTTT. As protein: CASSLARATEAFF.

The genes are TRBV7-3 and TRBJ2-2, with 7 nucleotides matching TRBD2. In germline, CDR1 is SGHTA, CDR2 FQGTGA. After removal of 5 bases from V and 4 bases from J, the junction contained 7 bases not matched to a gene. This CDR3 contains 15 residues. The CDR3 here is CASSPSGSGTGELFF. CDR3 nucleotide sequence: TGTGCCAGCAGCCCTAGCGGAAGTGGCACCGGGGAGCTGTTTTTT.

The rearrangement joins TRBV18 to TRBJ2-1, with 9 bases that match TRBD2. V lost 1 base and J lost 5; bases outside the gene matches: 3. The CDR3 loop spans 15 amino acids. Looked up from germline, CDR1 is KGHSH and CDR2 is LQKENI. The CDR3: CASSPRREGNNEQFF. The CDR3 nucleotides read TGTGCCAGCTCACCACGGCGGGAGGGAAACAATGAGCAGTTCTTC.

The V gene is TRBV7-6, the J gene TRBJ1-3; unclear D gene. CDR3 length: 13 amino acids. V lost 3 bases and J lost 2, with 5 bases in between. CDR1 SGHVS and CDR2 FNYEAQ come from the germline V gene. CDR3 residues: CASSFATGNTIYF. The CDR3, as DNA: TGTGCCAGCAGCTTCGCCACTGGAAACACCATATATTTT. Looking up the rest from reference TRBV7-6 and TRBJ1-3 gives the full variable domain: GAGVSQSPRYKVTKRGQDVALRCDPISGHVSLYWYRQALGQGPEFLTYFNYEAQQDKSGLPNDRFSAERPEGSISTLTIQRTEQRDSAMYRCASSFATGNTIYFGEGSWLTVV.